The 22 T cell receptor beta chains given below trace back to one sample, sequenced in a study of graft-versus-host responses after intestinal transplantation. Repertoires were generated with immunoSEQ multiplex PCR, while TCRdb's copy carries only in-frame clones and drops some. The sample holds about 24,000 clones, approximately 83% seen once. The specimen comprised PBMCs, sampled 450 to 480 days after intestinal transplant. All receptors come from a human patient who received an intestinal transplant, so some T cells may come from the graft donor.

V and J are TRBV28 and TRBJ1-5; TRBD1 might be the D (5 bases). The length of the CDR3 is 15 residues. Germline assignment: CDR1 MDHEN and CDR2 SYDVKM. Trimming took 7 bases from V and 5 from J, leaving 18 bases between them. CDR3 loop: CASKPGTNFYQPQHF. The CDR3 DNA reads as TGTGCCAGCAAACCCGGGACGAACTTTTATCAGCCCCAGCATTTT.

The chain carries TRBV7-3 and TRBJ2-1; tentatively, D is TRBD1 (6 bases). Germline V lookup: CDR1 SGHTA, CDR2 FQGTGA. Trimming took off 5 bases at V and 7 bases at J, with 12 bases between the two ends. CDR3 length: 13 residues. The CDR3 reads CASSQGHGNEQFF. CDR3 sequence (DNA): TGTGCCAGCAGCCAGGGACACGGGAATGAGCAGTTCTTC.

The gene calls are TRBV9 and TRBJ2-1; 14 bases match TRBD2. With 4 bases clipped from V and 9 bases from J, the junction kept 12 bases outside the gene matches. CDR1 SGDLS and CDR2 YYNGEE come from the germline V gene. This CDR3 has 17 residues. The CDR3 here is CASSLTLGLAGAVEQFF. In nucleotides, the CDR3 is TGTGCCAGCAGCCTGACCTTGGGACTAGCGGGAGCGGTTGAGCAGTTCTTC.

The genes are TRBV2 and TRBJ1-4, with 9 positions matching TRBD1. The V segment lost 6 bases and the J segment 8 bases; nucleotides outside the gene matches: 7. Germline V gene lookup returns CDR1 SNHLY and CDR2 FYNNEI. The CDR3 has 14 residues. CDR3 in amino acids: CASRDRGGREKLFF. CDR3 bases: TGTGCCAGCAGGGACAGGGGTGGTAGAGAAAAACTGTTTTTT.

V and J are TRBV4-1 and TRBJ2-2; D is undetermined. Trimming took off 1 base at V and 2 bases at J, with 11 bases between the two ends. CDR1 and CDR2 (germline): MGHRA, YSYEKL. The CDR3 covers 16 residues. The CDR3 spells CASSQAGELNTGELFF. DNA for the CDR3: TGCGCCAGCAGCCAAGCAGGTGAACTCAACACCGGGGAGCTGTTTTTT.

The chain employs TRBV29-1 and TRBJ2-2, with a possible D match to TRBD2 (5 bases). Germline V gene sequence: CDR1 SQVTM, CDR2 ANQGSEA. Trimming stripped 4 bases from V and 6 bases from J, with 9 bases between. CDR3 size: 12 residues. CDR3 DNA: TGCAGCGTTGCGTTGGGAGCCGGGGAGCTGTTTTTT. This sequence encodes CSVALGAGELFF.

The chain has TRBV29-1 and TRBJ2-5, with no clear D. This CDR3 has 13 residues. V lost 5 bases to trimming and J lost 0 bases, with 10 bases between them. Germline V gene sequence: CDR1 SQVTM, CDR2 ANQGSEA. CDR3 coding DNA: TGCAGCGTTCGTAGGACGGACCAAGAGACCCAGTACTTC. This codes for CSVRRTDQETQYF.

The gene calls are TRBV6-1 and TRBJ1-2; D unclear. The CDR3 sequence is 16 residues long. The ends were cut back, 3 bases at V and 6 bases at J, with 20 bases in the middle. Germline CDR1 is MNHNS and CDR2 is SASEGT. The CDR3 loop reads CASSDWVWEGDHGYTF. The CDR3 DNA is TGTGCCAGCAGTGATTGGGTTTGGGAGGGAGATCATGGCTACACCTTC.

The V and J genes are TRBV5-5 and TRBJ1-1; D is unresolved. Germline assignment: CDR1 SGHKS and CDR2 YYEKEE (reference sequence). The CDR3 consists of 12 residues. Trimming removed 5 bases from V and 1 base from J, with 6 bases in between. The CDR3 DNA reads as TGTGCCAGCAGTTTCACGAACACTGAAGCTTTCTTT. Amino acids: CASSFTNTEAFF. Combining the CDR3 with reference TRBV5-5 and TRBJ1-1 gives the whole variable domain DAGVTQSPTHLIKTRGQQVTLRCSPISGHKSVSWYQQVLGQGPQFIFQYYEKEERGRGNFPDRFSARQFPNYSSELNVNALLLGDSALYLCASSFTNTEAFFGQGTRLTVV.

Notes on this clone: One end of the junction does not line up with germline, which may come from a read error. V is TRBV7-7 and J is TRBJ2-7, with TRBD1 as a possible D gene (6 bases). The V gene's germline CDR1 is SSHAT and CDR2 FNYEAQ (reference sequence). The length of the CDR3 is 14 residues. CDR3 loop: CASSEQGHSYEQYF. DNA for the CDR3: TGTGCTAGCAGCGAACAGGGACACTCCTACGAGCAGTACTTC.

The chain combines TRBV11-2 with TRBJ2-7; no clear D. The germline V gene has CDR1 SGHAT and CDR2 FQNNGV. The length of the CDR3 is 15 residues. With 0 bases removed from V and 2 bases from J, the gap between germline ends came to 11 bases. The CDR3 nucleotides read TGTGCCAGCAGCTTAGAGGCAGTAAAAACCTACGAGCAGTACTTC. This translates into CASSLEAVKTYEQYF. Looking up the rest from reference TRBV11-2 and TRBJ2-7 gives the full variable domain: EAGVAQSPRYKIIEKRQSVAFWCNPISGHATLYWYQQILGQGPKLLIQFQNNGVVDDSQLPKDRFSAERLKGVDSTLKIQPAKLEDSAVYLCASSLEAVKTYEQYFGPGTRLTVT.

The rearrangement uses TRBV7-6 and TRBJ1-5, with D uncertain. The CDR3 runs to 15 residues. The V gene lost 5 bases and the J gene lost 0 bases, with 11 bases spanning the gap. CDR1 SGHVS and CDR2 FNYEAQ come from the germline V gene. CDR3 region: CASSPIDGSNQPQHF. The CDR3 nucleotides are TGTGCCAGCAGCCCTATCGACGGTAGCAATCAGCCCCAGCATTTT.

The gene calls are TRBV30 and TRBJ2-5; the D call may be TRBD1 or TRBD2 (5 bases each). The CDR3 contains 12 residues. Trimming pared 5 bases from V and 4 bases from J, leaving 11 bases between. CDR1 and CDR2 from the germline V gene are GTSNPN and SVGIG (reference sequence). CDR3 bases: TGTGCCTGGGGAGGCAGGGCAGAGACCCAGTACTTC. Translated, it gives CAWGGRAETQYF.

The chain combines TRBV6-5 with TRBJ1-1; possibly TRBD1 for D (6 bases). Germline V lookup: CDR1 MNHEY, CDR2 SVGAGI. Trimming took 5 bases from V and 0 from J, leaving 10 bases between them. The CDR3 extends over 14 amino acids. CDR3 region: CASSRQGMNTEAFF. CDR3 bases: TGTGCCAGCAGTCGGCAGGGGATGAACACTGAAGCTTTCTTT.

J is TRBJ1-1 and V is TRBV29-1; D remains unclear. CDR1 and CDR2 (germline): SQVTM, ANQGSEA. V was shortened by 1 base and J by 4 bases, with 7 bases between the two germline ends. This CDR3 has 12 residues. In DNA form, the CDR3 reads TGCAGCGTTGAAGGGGAAGCCACTGAAGCTTTCTTT. Amino acid sequence: CSVEGEATEAFF. The full variable domain, in which reference TRBV29-1 and TRBJ1-1 provide the parts outside the CDR3, is SAVISQKPSRDICQRGTSLTIQCQVDSQVTMMFWYRQQPGQSLTLIATANQGSEATYESGFVIDKFPISRPNLTFSTLTVSNMSPEDSSIYLCSVEGEATEAFFGQGTRLTVV.

This clone was picked up a small number of times. One end of the junction fails to match germline, which may point to a read error. The rearrangement links TRBV6-1 to TRBJ2-7, with 11 bases identical to TRBD1. Germline lookup yields CDR1 MNHNS and CDR2 SASEGT. CDR3 length: 15 amino acids. The CDR3 reads CASSGDRGVGYEQYF. The CDR3 nucleotides are TGTGCCAGTAGTGGGGACAGGGGGGTGGGCTACGAGCAGTACTTC.

The chain employs TRBV11-2 and TRBJ2-7, with a possible D match to TRBD2 (5 bases). CDR3 length equals 17 residues. V lost 0 bases and J 1 base, leaving 16 bases between the germline ends. CDR1 is SGHAT, CDR2 FQNNGV, per germline. As DNA, the CDR3 is TGTGCCAGCAGCTTAGACCCCTCGTGGGAGACTTCCTACGAGCAGTACTTC. Encoded protein: CASSLDPSWETSYEQYF.

This CDR3 is CASSPPGQIYEQYF. The DNA for the CDR3 is TGTGCCAGCTCACCCCCGGGACAGATCTACGAGCAGTACTTC. The gene calls are TRBV18 and TRBJ2-7, with TRBD1 matching over 7 bases. Germline V gene data show CDR1 as KGHSH and CDR2 as LQKENI. V lost 3 bases and J lost 3; bases outside the gene matches: 5. The CDR3 is made up of 14 amino acids.

The CDR3 DNA is TGTGCCAGTTGGGGACCGGGGCCACCTTTCTACGAGCAGTACTTC. It yields the protein CASWGPGPPFYEQYF. The chain uses TRBV6-6 and TRBJ2-7; either TRBD1 or TRBD2 may fit D (5 bases each). V lost 9 bases and J lost 3, with 21 bases in between. Germline-derived CDR1 and CDR2 are MNHNY and SVGAGI (reference sequence). The CDR3 extends over 15 amino acids.

As concerns this clone: One end of the junction does not line up with germline, which may come from a read error. This chain uses TRBV7-7 with TRBJ2-3; no definite D call. CDR3 size: 14 residues. Per the germline V gene, CDR1 is SSHAT and CDR2 is FNYEAQ (reference sequence). The CDR3 here is CASSLGEGGDTQYF. The CDR3 DNA follows: TGTGCTAGCAGCCTGGGTGAAGGTGGAGATACGCAGTATTTT.

The chain carries TRBV11-1 and TRBJ1-1; D remains ambiguous. Germline loops: CDR1 SGHAT, CDR2 FQDESV (reference sequence). Trimming left V 3 bases short and J 2 bases short, with 4 bases between. The CDR3 contains 12 residues. The CDR3 is CASSLKNTEAFF. The CDR3 DNA is TGTGCCAGCAGCTTGAAAAACACTGAAGCTTTCTTT.

This chain connects TRBV6-5 to TRBJ2-7, with TRBD2 identical over 11 bases. J was trimmed by 1 base and V by 6 bases; bases with no gene match: 5. Germline V CDR1 and CDR2: MNHEY, SVGAGI. The CDR3 spans 15 residues. In nucleotides, the CDR3 is TGTGCCAGCAGCCTCGGGACTAGCGGATCCTACGAGCAGTACTTC. It is translated as CASSLGTSGSYEQYF.